The present T cell receptor (beta chain) was sequenced within a study of a mutant IDH1 vaccine in newly diagnosed glioma. Study information: Vaccination was launched 4-6 weeks after radiotherapy alone, or with temozolomide cycles. Overall study findings and caveats: Pseudoprogression apparently lacked any relation to changes in top peripheral T cell clonotypes.

In this sample, this clone turned up once. The antigen remains undetermined. Trimming took off 0 bases at V and 9 bases at J, with 14 bases between the two ends. CDR1 is MNHEY, CDR2 SVGAGI, per germline. This CDR3 has 15 amino acids. Specified time point: week 35, safety follow-up. Topical imiquimod was applied with each vaccine dose, which held 300 ug of mutant IDH1 20-mer peptide. Scheduled for weeks 1, 3, 5, 7, 11, 15, 19 and 23, eight vaccinations were given to patients. The repertoire was sequenced with immunoSEQ multiplex PCR; TCRdb's copy has only in-frame clones and lacks some. This sample has 68,000 or so clones, with roughly 83% found just once.

The sequences come from PBMCs, collected from a glioma patient whose treatment included an IDH1 peptide vaccine. This clonotype originated in a man between 18 and 29 years old with glioma. The chain carries TRBV6-5 and TRBJ2-2; tentatively, D is TRBD2 (7 bases). The CDR3 is CASSYSPGGRRELFF. The CDR3 DNA is TGTGCCAGCAGTTACTCGCCGGGGGGCCGACGGGAGCTGTTTTTT.